This T cell receptor beta chain was sequenced for a study of identical twins. The germline V gene has CDR1 SGHRS and CDR2 YFSETQ. The length of the CDR3 is 16 residues. V was cut by 4 bases and J by 0 bases, with 15 bases left in between. This clonotype was observed a few times. Antigen specificity is unknown. TCRdb re-called the 5' RACE reads with MiXCR, one entry per CDR3 protein. The sample holds 450,000 or so distinct CDR3 sequences, roughly 24% seen once. Study observations and caveats: Whereas memory repertoires showed no such difference, abundant cord blood beta clonotypes carried fewer insertions. Excess sharing between twins was weaker in beta out-of-frame sequences.

These data are also associated with another study on T cells expressing NK-cell markers. This second study says: Alpha-beta TCR T cells were the sole sorting target in several experiments, owing to an anti-gamma-delta TCR antibody. Roughly six donors carried dominant NKG2C+ clonotypes that made up roughly 1.0-7.0% of their CD8+ T cells.

The sequence was collected from a woman aged 18-29 years in good health. The sequenced sample consisted of CD4+ T cells sorted from blood. This chain uses TRBV5-1 with TRBJ2-3, with a tentative D call TRBD2 (6 bases). The CDR3 sequence: CASSAGTSSSTDTQYF. The CDR3 nucleotides read TGCGCCAGCAGCGCGGGGACGTCCTCTAGCACAGATACGCAGTATTTT.